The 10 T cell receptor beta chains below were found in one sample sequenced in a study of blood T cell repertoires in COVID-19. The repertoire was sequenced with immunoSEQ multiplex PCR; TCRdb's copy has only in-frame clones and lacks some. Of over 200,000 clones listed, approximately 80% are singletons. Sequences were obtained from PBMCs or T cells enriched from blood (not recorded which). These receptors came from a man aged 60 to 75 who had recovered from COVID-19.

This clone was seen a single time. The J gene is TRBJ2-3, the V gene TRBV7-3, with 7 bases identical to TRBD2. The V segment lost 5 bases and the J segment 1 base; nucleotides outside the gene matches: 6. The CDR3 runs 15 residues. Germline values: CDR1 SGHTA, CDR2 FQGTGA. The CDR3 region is CASSPGGGGTDTQYF. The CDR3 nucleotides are TGTGCCAGCAGCCCGGGGGGAGGGGGCACAGATACGCAGTATTTT.

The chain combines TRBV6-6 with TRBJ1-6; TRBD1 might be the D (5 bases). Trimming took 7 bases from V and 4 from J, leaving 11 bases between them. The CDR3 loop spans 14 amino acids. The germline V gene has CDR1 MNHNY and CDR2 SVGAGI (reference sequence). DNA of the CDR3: TGTGCCAGCACTATGGGGGGGTATAATTCACCCCTCCACTTT. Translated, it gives CASTMGGYNSPLHF.

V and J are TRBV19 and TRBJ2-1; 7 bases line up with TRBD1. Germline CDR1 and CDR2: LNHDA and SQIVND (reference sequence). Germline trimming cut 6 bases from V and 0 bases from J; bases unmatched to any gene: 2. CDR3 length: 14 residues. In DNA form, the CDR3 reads TGTGCCAGTAGCCAGGGGGTCTCCTACAATGAGCAGTTCTTC. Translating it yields CASSQGVSYNEQFF.

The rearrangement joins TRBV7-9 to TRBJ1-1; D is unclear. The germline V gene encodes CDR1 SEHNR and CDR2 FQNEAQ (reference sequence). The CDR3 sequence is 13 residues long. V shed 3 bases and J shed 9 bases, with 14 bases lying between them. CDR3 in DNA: TGTGCCAGCAGCTTCGGCGAGAGGGCGAAAGCTTTCTTT. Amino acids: CASSFGERAKAFF.

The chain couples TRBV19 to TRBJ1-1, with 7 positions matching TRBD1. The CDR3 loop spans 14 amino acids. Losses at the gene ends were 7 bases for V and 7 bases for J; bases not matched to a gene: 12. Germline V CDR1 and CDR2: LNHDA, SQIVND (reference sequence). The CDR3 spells CASTYQATGREAFF. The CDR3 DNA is TGTGCCAGTACCTATCAAGCGACAGGGCGTGAAGCTTTCTTT. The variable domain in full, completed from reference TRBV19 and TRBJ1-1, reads DGGITQSPKYLFRKEGQNVTLSCEQNLNHDAMYWYRQDPGQGLRLIYYSQIVNDFQKGDIAEGYSVSREKKESFPLTVTSAQKNPTAFYLCASTYQATGREAFFGQGTRLTVV.

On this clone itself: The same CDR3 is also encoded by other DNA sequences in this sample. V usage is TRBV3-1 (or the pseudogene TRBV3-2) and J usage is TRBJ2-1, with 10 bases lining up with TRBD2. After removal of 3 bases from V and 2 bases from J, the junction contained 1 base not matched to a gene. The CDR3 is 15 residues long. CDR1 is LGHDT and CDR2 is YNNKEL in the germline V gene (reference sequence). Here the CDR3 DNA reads TGTGCCAGCAGCCAGCTAGCGGGAGCCTACAATGAGCAGTTCTTC. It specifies CASSQLAGAYNEQFF.

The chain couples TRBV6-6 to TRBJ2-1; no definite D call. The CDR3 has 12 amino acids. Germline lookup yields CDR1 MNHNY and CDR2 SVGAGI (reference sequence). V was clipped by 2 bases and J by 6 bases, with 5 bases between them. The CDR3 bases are TGTGCCAGCAGTTACCCCGGCAATGAGCAGTTCTTC. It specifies CASSYPGNEQFF.

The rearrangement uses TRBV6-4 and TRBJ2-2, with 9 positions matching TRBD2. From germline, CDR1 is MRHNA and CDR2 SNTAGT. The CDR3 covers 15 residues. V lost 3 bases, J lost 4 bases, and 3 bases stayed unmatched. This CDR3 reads CASSESGGSTGELFF. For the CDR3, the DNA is TGTGCCAGCAGTGAAAGCGGGGGGTCCACCGGGGAGCTGTTTTTT.

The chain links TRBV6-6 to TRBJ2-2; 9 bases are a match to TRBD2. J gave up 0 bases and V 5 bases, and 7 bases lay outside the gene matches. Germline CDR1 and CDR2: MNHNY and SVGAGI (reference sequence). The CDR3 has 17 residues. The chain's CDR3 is CASSRTSERANTGELFF. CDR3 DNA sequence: TGTGCCAGCAGTCGGACTAGCGAGCGCGCGAACACCGGGGAGCTGTTTTTT.

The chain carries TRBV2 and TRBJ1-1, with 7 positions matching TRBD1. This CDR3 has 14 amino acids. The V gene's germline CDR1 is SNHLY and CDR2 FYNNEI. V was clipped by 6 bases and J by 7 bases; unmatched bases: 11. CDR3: CASRFGTEIREAFF. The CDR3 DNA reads TGTGCCAGCAGATTCGGGACAGAGATACGTGAAGCTTTCTTT.